This TCR beta chain was retrieved from a study of beta chain features in type 1 diabetes. All of the isolated RNA was reverse transcribed, so expressed TCRB transcripts were sequenced. TCRdb's copy holds only in-frame clones and misses some; the assay was immunoSEQ multiplex PCR. The table records some 250,000 clones, 27% of them present only once. The CDR3 has 14 amino acids. From germline, CDR1 is LNHNV and CDR2 YYDKDF (reference sequence). J was trimmed by 0 bases and V by 8 bases; bases with no gene match: 6. The sequence was obtained from a man between 25 and 39 years old in good health. This chain joins TRBV15 and TRBJ2-7, with 8 bases fitting TRBD2. Source material: central memory CD4+ T cells from blood. The CDR3 sequence: CATSYGLASYEQYF. CDR3 nucleotide sequence: TGTGCCACCTCGTACGGACTAGCCTCCTACGAGCAGTACTTC.